This T cell receptor (beta chain) was profiled in a study of T cell changes during pregnancy in multiple sclerosis. Method: immunoSEQ multiplex PCR; TCRdb's copy keeps in-frame clones and lacks some. The sample contains tens of thousands of clones, 92% of which appear only once. Trimming pared 3 bases from V and 2 bases from J, leaving 14 bases between. The CDR3 length is 15 residues. Germline lookup yields CDR1 SGHRS and CDR2 YFSETQ. This clone has a single count. This TCR was recovered from a female donor in good health, enrolled as a control in a pregnancy study. The sequences come from peripheral blood, collected in the third trimester of pregnancy. J is TRBJ2-5 and V is TRBV5-1; D is possibly TRBD1 (6 bases). The CDR3 DNA reads TGCGCCAGCAGCTCGATAGGGGGTGTTCAAGAGACCCAGTACTTC. This encodes CASSSIGGVQETQYF.